The source of this T cell receptor beta chain is a study of T-cell reconstitution after alpha-beta-depleted transplantation in children. Findings and caveats of the study: When one year had passed after transplant, most T-cell counts and diversity came from newly produced T cells.

Per the germline V gene, CDR1 is SGDLS and CDR2 is YYNGEE. This CDR3 has 14 residues. Trimming at V came to 2 bases and at J to 5 bases, leaving 4 bases not matched to a gene. Unique molecular identifiers were used in preparing the TCRbeta library. One entry per CDR3 protein, called by TCRdb with MiXCR from the PCR reads. The sample lists 700,000 or so distinct CDR3 sequences, less than 15% occurring once. This clonotype was counted between two and nine times. Its target is unknown. The sequence derives from a girl aged 2 to 10 with congenital amegakaryocytic thrombocytopenia, due to receive a stem cell transplant. V usage is TRBV9 and J usage is TRBJ2-1; 7 nucleotides line up with TRBD2. The material sequenced was PBMCs, taken before TCRalphabeta/CD19-depleted stem cell transplant. This chain's CDR3 is CASSVASGNNEQFF. The CDR3, as DNA: TGTGCCAGCAGCGTGGCTAGCGGTAACAATGAGCAGTTCTTC.